This T cell receptor (beta chain) appears in the sequencing data of a study of blood T cell repertoires in COVID-19. Trimming cost V 4 bases and J 2 bases; bases outside gene matches: 4. The germline gives CDR1 MDHEN, CDR2 SYDVKM. This CDR3 is built from 15 residues. In the authors' workflow: Cell counts per sample came from amplifying reference gene primers. Data came from immunoSEQ multiplex PCR; TCRdb stores just in-frame clones and leaves some out. That table supplies the V and J calls and clone size; D and trimming were determined from the DNA. The sample lists approximately 270,000 clones, 70% to 90% occurring once.

The receptor was derived from a man aged 80 or over with acute or convalescent COVID-19. The chain couples TRBV28 to TRBJ1-5; 8 nucleotides agree with TRBD1. Sequencing was performed on peripheral blood. CDR3 protein: CASSSGQVGNQPQHF. CDR3 DNA: TGTGCCAGCAGTTCGGGACAGGTTGGCAATCAGCCCCAGCATTTT.